Sequencing of this TCR beta chain was carried out in a study of siplizumab effects on memory and regulatory T cells. Study-wide points: The diversity of naive T cells seemed greater than that of memory cells, and their alloresponse contribution seemed major. An assignable naive or memory phenotype was lacking in roughly 80-97% of proliferating CD4+ or CD8+ clones. Under siplizumab, an average about 70% of mappable alloreactive CD4+ clones were Treg-derived, compared with 25% to 30% in controls. Unstimulated subsets contained matches for only a minor fraction of alloreactive clones.

TCRdb's table, derived via immunoSEQ multiplex PCR, lists solely in-frame clones and lacks some. This table holds tens of thousands of clones, approximately 95% found once. As regards this clone: Antigen: not known.

Trimming cost V 5 bases and J 8 bases, with 19 bases left between them. Germline CDR1 MNHEY, CDR2 SMNVEV (reference sequence). This CDR3 has 16 residues. The TCR comes from a human donor in good health. J is TRBJ1-6 and V is TRBV27; TRBD1 is a possible D gene (6 bases). The sequencing input was non-Treg CD4+ T cells sorted from blood. The CDR3 region is CASSTREGGGYSPLHF. The CDR3 coding sequence is TGTGCCAGCAGTACCCGGGAGGGGGGTGGGTATTCACCCCTCCACTTT.